The 14 T cell receptor beta chains below were found in one sample sequenced in a study of siplizumab effects on memory and regulatory T cells. Sequencing used immunoSEQ multiplex PCR; TCRdb keeps in-frame clones, though not all of them. The table records roughly 82,000 clones, roughly 87% of them present only once. The material sequenced was Tregs sorted from blood. Source of these receptors: a human donor in good health.

A single count supports this clone. J is TRBJ2-1 and V is TRBV27; 11 positions agree with TRBD2. V shed 7 bases and J 5 bases; nucleotides not matched to a gene: 7. The germline gives CDR1 MNHEY, CDR2 SMNVEV (reference sequence). The CDR3 runs 15 residues. CDR3 sequence reads: CASTSGTSGHNEQFF. DNA of the CDR3: TGTGCCAGCACCTCCGGGACTAGCGGTCACAATGAGCAGTTCTTC.

The J gene is TRBJ2-7, the V gene TRBV29-1, with D unresolved. The germline V gene has CDR1 SQVTM and CDR2 ANQGSEA. The CDR3 contains 13 residues. V lost 1 base and J 4 bases, leaving 11 bases between the germline ends. Written as DNA, the CDR3 is TGCAGCGTTGAAGGCGGCTCCCCTTACGAGCAGTACTTC. Its protein is CSVEGGSPYEQYF.

The genes are TRBV11-2 and TRBJ1-3; the D is unclear. Trimming shortened V by 6 bases and J by 4 bases, and 4 bases separated the two germline ends. This CDR3 is 11 amino acids long. Germline CDR1 and CDR2: SGHAT and FQNNGV. CDR3 nucleotides: TGTGCCAGCAGTGTAGGAAACACCATATATTTT. As protein: CASSVGNTIYF.

This rearrangement joins TRBV7-8 to TRBJ1-5, with a weak D call TRBD1 (6 bases). The ends were cut back, 1 base at V and 3 bases at J, with 13 bases in the middle. The CDR3 totals 16 residues. In germline, CDR1 is SGHVS, CDR2 FQNEAQ. This CDR3 reads CASSLDYRAINQPQHF. The CDR3, as DNA: TGTGCCAGCAGCTTAGATTACAGGGCAATCAATCAGCCCCAGCATTTT.

V usage is TRBV27 and J usage is TRBJ2-3, with 10 bases identical to TRBD2. J lost 8 bases, V lost 8 bases, and 10 bases had no gene match. The germline V gene has CDR1 MNHEY and CDR2 SMNVEV (reference sequence). The CDR3 is 14 residues long. This chain's CDR3 is CASSLLAGESTQYF. CDR3 coding DNA: TGTGCCAGCTCCTTGCTAGCGGGGGAGAGTACGCAGTATTTT.

In this sample, this clone turned up a few times. The chain carries TRBV27 and TRBJ1-2; no reliable D call. From germline, CDR1 is MNHEY and CDR2 SMNVEV (reference sequence). There are 15 residues in the CDR3. The V end lost 2 bases, the J end lost 2 bases, and 12 bases lay between the germline ends. The chain's CDR3 is CASSLAGSQNYGYTF. In DNA form, the CDR3 reads TGTGCCAGCAGTTTAGCGGGATCCCAAAACTATGGCTACACCTTC.

This clone has just one count. This rearrangement joins TRBV6-5 to TRBJ2-1; TRBD2 is a possible D gene (5 bases). V shed 2 bases and J shed 7 bases, with 15 bases lying between them. Germline CDR1 is MNHEY and CDR2 is SVGAGI. The CDR3 length is 15 residues. The chain's CDR3 is CASSYGQNGVNEQFF. The CDR3 DNA reads as TGTGCCAGCAGTTACGGGCAGAACGGGGTGAATGAGCAGTTCTTC.

The V gene is TRBV4-3, the J gene TRBJ1-2, with unresolved D. From germline, CDR1 is LGHNA and CDR2 YSLEER. The germline V and J ends were trimmed by 0 bases and 4 bases, with 12 bases remaining between them. The CDR3 runs to 15 residues. This CDR3 reads CASSQEPVTPYGYTF. As DNA, the CDR3 is TGCGCCAGCAGCCAAGAACCCGTGACCCCCTATGGCTACACCTTC.

V is TRBV19 and J is TRBJ1-5, with D maybe TRBD1 (5 bases). Germline assignment: CDR1 LNHDA and CDR2 SQIVND (reference sequence). Trimming left V 7 bases short and J 0 bases short, with 10 bases between. There are 14 residues in the CDR3. The CDR3 protein is CASIAGISNQPQHF. The CDR3 coding sequence is TGTGCCAGTATCGCAGGGATTAGCAATCAGCCCCAGCATTTT. The full variable domain, its missing parts supplied by reference TRBV19 and TRBJ1-5, is DGGITQSPKYLFRKEGQNVTLSCEQNLNHDAMYWYRQDPGQGLRLIYYSQIVNDFQKGDIAEGYSVSREKKESFPLTVTSAQKNPTAFYLCASIAGISNQPQHFGDGTRLSIL.

This sequence joins TRBV6-5 and TRBJ1-1; 8 positions agree with TRBD1. This CDR3 spans 14 amino acids. The junction had 7 bases not matched to a gene; V was cut back by 6 bases and J by 4 bases. From germline, CDR1 is MNHEY and CDR2 SVGAGI. The CDR3 bases are TGTGCCAGCAGACTCCCCGGGACAGGCACTGAAGCTTTCTTT. The encoded protein is CASRLPGTGTEAFF.

The chain is built from TRBV4-3 and TRBJ1-4; no firm D call. Germline CDR1 is LGHNA and CDR2 is YSLEER. The germline V and J ends were trimmed by 3 bases and 8 bases, with 7 bases remaining between them. CDR3 size: 12 residues. CDR3 sequence reads: CASSQPGEKLFF. The CDR3 region has the DNA TGCGCCAGCAGCCAGCCTGGAGAAAAACTGTTTTTT.

DNA of the CDR3: TGTGCCAGCAGCTTAGGGGTTAGGGGGACCGGGGCCAACGTCCTGACTTTC. This translates into CASSLGVRGTGANVLTF. This sequence joins TRBV7-8 and TRBJ2-6; maybe TRBD1 (6 bases). This CDR3 is built from 17 residues. The V and J ends lost 1 base and 4 bases respectively, with 14 bases between them. CDR1 is SGHVS, CDR2 FQNEAQ, per germline.

The chain joins TRBV9 to TRBJ2-5; D not certain. V lost 4 bases and J lost 4, with 14 bases in between. CDR3 length: 14 amino acids. Germline CDR1 is SGDLS and CDR2 is YYNGEE. The CDR3 protein is CASSPSGLPETQYF. The CDR3, as DNA: TGTGCCAGCAGCCCCTCCGGATTGCCAGAGACCCAGTACTTC.

V is TRBV29-1 and J is TRBJ1-4, with D possibly being TRBD1 (5 bases). V gave up 0 bases and J gave up 0 bases, with 8 bases separating them. Germline assignment: CDR1 SQVTM and CDR2 ANQGSEA. There are 15 residues in the CDR3. CDR3 protein: CSVEDPQATNEKLFF. DNA for the CDR3: TGCAGCGTTGAAGATCCACAGGCAACTAATGAAAAACTGTTTTTT.